The 31 T cell receptor beta chains in this list originate from one sample, sequenced in a study of T cells in Graves' hyperthyroidism and ophthalmopathy. Regions amplified from RNA transcripts were the TCR beta CDR3 regions. First-round RT-PCR of the TCR CDR3 relied on the HTBI primer set. Via MiXCR, TCRdb re-called the multiplex PCR reads, giving one row per CDR3 protein. The sample yields roughly 740,000 distinct CDR3 sequences, about 16% seen once. Material for sequencing was blood. These receptors originate from a man between 18 and 29 years old with Graves' hyperthyroidism.

This clonotype was recorded many times. The J gene is TRBJ2-2, the V gene TRBV28, with a weak D call TRBD1 (5 bases). The CDR3 is 13 residues long. V shed 7 bases and J shed 2 bases, with 8 bases lying between them. The germline CDR1 and CDR2 sequences are MDHEN and SYDVKM. CDR3 sequence (DNA): TGTGCCAGCAAGCAGGGAAACACCGGGGAGCTGTTTTTT. Protein: CASKQGNTGELFF.

This clonotype was seen at least ten times. The chain joins TRBV27 to TRBJ2-1, with 8 positions matching TRBD2. V shed 5 bases, J shed 5 bases, and the junction held 8 bases outside the gene matches. This CDR3 has 15 amino acids. CDR1 is MNHEY, CDR2 SMNVEV, per germline (reference sequence). The CDR3 is CASSPTSGADNEQFF. CDR3 DNA sequence: TGTGCCAGCAGTCCAACTAGCGGAGCCGACAATGAGCAGTTCTTC.

The genes are TRBV7-3 and TRBJ2-1, with 7 positions matching TRBD2. The germline V gene has CDR1 SGHTA and CDR2 FQGTGA. J gave up 0 bases and V 2 bases, and 4 bases lay outside the gene matches. The CDR3 covers 16 residues. The CDR3 is CASSLGGGISYNEQFF. CDR3 DNA sequence: TGTGCCAGCAGCTTAGGGGGGGGGATCTCCTACAATGAGCAGTTCTTC.

This clonotype was observed many times. V is TRBV11-2 and J is TRBJ1-1; D may be TRBD1 (6 bases). Germline V lookup: CDR1 SGHAT, CDR2 FQNNGV. The CDR3 runs 14 residues. V lost 2 bases to trimming and J lost 0 bases, with 7 bases between them. The CDR3 loop reads CASSLRDMNTEAFF. In nucleotides, the CDR3 is TGTGCCAGCAGCTTACGGGACATGAACACTGAAGCTTTCTTT.

In its sample, this clonotype was seen many times. The chain combines TRBV2 with TRBJ2-1, with D possibly matching TRBD2 (6 bases). Trimming shortened V by 2 bases and J by 4 bases, and 12 bases separated the two germline ends. CDR1 is SNHLY, CDR2 FYNNEI, per germline. The CDR3 totals 15 residues. Here the CDR3 reads CASSEPSGPYNEQFF. In DNA form, the CDR3 reads TGTGCCAGCAGTGAACCCAGCGGGCCGTACAATGAGCAGTTCTTC.

This chain links TRBV24-1 with TRBJ2-3; no clear D gene. The CDR3 consists of 13 residues. Germline V gene sequence: CDR1 KGHDR, CDR2 SFDVKD. Deletions cut 8 bases from V and 3 bases from J, with 11 bases between. CDR3: CATTDLGTDTQYF. CDR3 DNA: TGTGCCACCACCGATTTGGGGACAGATACGCAGTATTTT.

The chain has TRBV6-2 or TRBV6-3 and TRBJ2-7; unclear D gene. The CDR3 is made up of 14 amino acids. Trimming cost V 2 bases and J 2 bases, with 10 bases left between them. Looked up from germline, CDR1 is MNHEY and CDR2 is SVGEGT. The CDR3 nucleotides read TGTGCCAGCAGTTACGGAAGGGCGACCTACGAGCAGTACTTC. It yields the protein CASSYGRATYEQYF.

In this sample, this clonotype turned up a few times. The junction departs from the called germline gene at one end, perhaps through a read error. The V gene is TRBV29-1, the J gene TRBJ2-5; 10 bases match TRBD1. In germline, CDR1 is SQVTM, CDR2 ANQGSEA. CDR3 size: 16 residues. The CDR3, as DNA: TGCAGCGTTCTGGGGGGGACAGGGGCTATCCAAGAGACCCAGCACTTC. Translating it yields CSVLGGTGAIQETQHF.

This clonotype was counted a few times. This sequence joins TRBV24-1 and TRBJ2-2; 11 positions match TRBD2. The ends lost 9 bases at V and 3 bases at J; junction bases unmatched: 5. Per germline, CDR1 KGHDR and CDR2 SFDVKD. The CDR3 is made up of 15 amino acids. CDR3 in amino acids: CATGGTSGYTGELFF. The CDR3 bases are TGTGCCACCGGGGGGACTAGCGGATACACCGGGGAGCTGTTTTTT.

This rearrangement joins TRBV28 to TRBJ2-2; maybe TRBD1 (6 bases). V lost 3 bases and J 12 bases, leaving 23 bases between the germline ends. The CDR3 loop spans 16 amino acids. Germline V gives CDR1 MDHEN, CDR2 SYDVKM. The DNA for the CDR3 is TGTGCCAGCAGTTTCGTCTTAGGACAGTCGAATGAAAAGCTGTTTTTT. This translates into CASSFVLGQSNEKLFF.

This clonotype was detected only a few times. This rearrangement joins TRBV19 to TRBJ1-5; D possibly corresponds to TRBD1 (5 bases). V lost 0 bases, J lost 5 bases, and 11 bases lay in between. From germline, CDR1 is LNHDA and CDR2 SQIVND (reference sequence). CDR3 length: 15 amino acids. The CDR3 sequence: CASSIDREVDQPQHF. The CDR3 coding sequence is TGTGCCAGTAGTATAGACAGGGAAGTCGATCAGCCCCAGCATTTT.

At least ten counts were recorded for this clonotype. The chain recombines TRBV12-3 or TRBV12-4 with TRBJ2-1; D perhaps matches TRBD2 (7 bases). The V end was cut by 2 bases, the J end by 4 bases, with 21 bases between. The CDR3 loop spans 18 amino acids. The CDR3 DNA follows: TGTGCCAGCAGTTTATTGGCCGGGGGCGGGGGTGGTTACAATGAGCAGTTCTTC. Encoded protein: CASSLLAGGGGGYNEQFF.

This clonotype was counted a few times. The chain joins TRBV2 to TRBJ2-7; 12 positions agree with TRBD2. The trim removed 6 bases at V and 2 bases at J, leaving 5 bases unmatched. This CDR3 contains 15 residues. Germline V gene data show CDR1 as SNHLY and CDR2 as FYNNEI. CDR3 sequence: CASRGTSGRTYEQYF. CDR3 bases: TGTGCCAGCAGGGGAACTAGCGGGAGGACCTACGAGCAGTACTTC.

This clonotype was detected ten times or more. The genes are TRBV7-7 and TRBJ2-5; 11 bases fit TRBD2. The germline V gene has CDR1 SSHAT and CDR2 FNYEAQ (reference sequence). Trimming took 4 bases from V and 2 from J; bases not matched to a gene: 6. The CDR3 contains 16 residues. CDR3 loop: CASSWGGLADQETQYF. CDR3 nucleotide sequence: TGTGCCAGCAGCTGGGGGGGACTAGCGGATCAAGAGACCCAGTACTTC.

Regarding this clonotype: This may be a read error: a much more frequent sequence differs by one nucleotide. CDR3 nucleotide sequence: TGTGCCAGCAACCATAACGACAGGCAGCGAGGAGGCTACACCTTC. Its protein is CASNHNDRQRGGYTF. The V call is TRBV3-1, the J call TRBJ1-2; the D gene is possibly TRBD1 (6 bases). This CDR3 is 15 amino acids long. Trimming shortened V by 7 bases and J by 8 bases, and 23 bases separated the two germline ends. Germline-derived CDR1 and CDR2 are LGHDT and YNNKEL (reference sequence).

This clonotype was recorded many times. J is TRBJ2-1 and V is TRBV20-1, with 8 bases matching TRBD2. CDR3 length equals 15 residues. CDR1 and CDR2 from the germline V gene are DFQATT and SNEGSKA (reference sequence). With 5 bases clipped from V and 10 bases from J, the junction kept 16 bases outside the gene matches. CDR3 protein: CSAGSGSGRGEEQFF. The CDR3, as DNA: TGCAGTGCTGGGAGCGGGAGCGGACGTGGGGAAGAGCAGTTCTTC.

This clonotype was counted only a few times. J is TRBJ2-1 and V is TRBV18; 9 bases match TRBD2. From germline, CDR1 is KGHSH and CDR2 LQKENI. V gave up 2 bases and J gave up 2 bases; unmatched junction bases: 1. The CDR3 is 15 residues long. The CDR3 protein is CASSPSSGTYNEQFF. CDR3 bases: TGTGCCAGCTCACCATCTAGCGGGACCTACAATGAGCAGTTCTTC.

Only a few counts were recorded for this clonotype. The genes are TRBV3-1 and TRBJ2-2; possibly TRBD2 for D (5 bases). V lost 1 base to trimming and J lost 6 bases, with 9 bases between them. This CDR3 comprises 14 residues. Germline V gene data show CDR1 as LGHDT and CDR2 as YNNKEL (reference sequence). The DNA for the CDR3 is TGTGCCAGCAGCCAAGGTGGGAGTCCCGGGGAGCTGTTTTTT. Translating gives CASSQGGSPGELFF.

There are a few counts of this clonotype. CDR3 sequence (DNA): TGCGCCAGCAGCTTGGGGGCCACCAAAAACATTCAGTACTTC. It specifies CASSLGATKNIQYF. This rearrangement joins TRBV5-1 to TRBJ2-4; D call uncertain. Between the trimmed V and J ends, which lost 0 bases and 2 bases, there was a span of 6 bases. The CDR3 is 14 residues long. The germline gives CDR1 SGHRS, CDR2 YFSETQ.

At least ten counts were recorded for this clonotype. This chain uses TRBV12-3 or TRBV12-4 with TRBJ2-7; 7 nucleotides agree with TRBD2. The CDR3 has 14 residues. V dropped 6 bases and J dropped 7; count of bases not matched to a gene: 12. CDR3 region: CASRRDYLSLEQYF. CDR3 sequence (DNA): TGTGCCAGCAGAAGGGACTACCTTTCCTTAGAGCAGTACTTC.

This clonotype came up many times. The chain joins TRBV28 to TRBJ2-1; no firm D call. Trimming removed 2 bases at V and 2 bases at J, with 10 bases between. The CDR3 sequence is 15 residues long. Germline values: CDR1 MDHEN, CDR2 SYDVKM. CDR3 sequence reads: CASSLASRPYNEQFF. CDR3 nucleotide sequence: TGTGCCAGCAGTTTAGCGTCCAGACCCTACAATGAGCAGTTCTTC.

This chain links TRBV7-9 with TRBJ2-3; 7 bases map to TRBD1. The V gene end was trimmed by 5 bases and the J gene end by 2 bases; junction bases not matched to a gene: 13. Germline loops: CDR1 SEHNR, CDR2 FQNEAQ (reference sequence). This CDR3 comprises 17 residues. The chain's CDR3 is CASSPSGTGANTDTQYF. The CDR3 bases are TGTGCCAGCAGCCCTTCCGGTACAGGGGCGAACACAGATACGCAGTATTTT.

This chain connects TRBV20-1 to TRBJ2-7; D possibly corresponds to TRBD1 (7 bases). This CDR3 is built from 15 residues. Germline CDR1 and CDR2: DFQATT and SNEGSKA (reference sequence). V was shortened by 4 bases and J by 2 bases, with 18 bases between the two germline ends. CDR3 region: CSAKGGGAETYEQYF. The CDR3 nucleotides are TGCAGTGCTAAAGGGGGCGGGGCCGAAACCTACGAGCAGTACTTC.

The chain combines TRBV10-3 with TRBJ1-5, with D perhaps matching TRBD1 (6 bases). The V and J ends lost 7 bases and 4 bases respectively, with 11 bases between them. Germline V CDR1 and CDR2: ENHRY, SYGVKD. The CDR3 loop spans 13 amino acids. The CDR3 DNA is TGTGCCATCACCGAGGGGGGGAATCAGCCCCAGCATTTT. It codes for CAITEGGNQPQHF.

This clonotype was found a few times. The chain links TRBV20-1 to TRBJ1-2; 8 nucleotides line up with TRBD1. The CDR3 sequence is 12 residues long. From germline, CDR1 is DFQATT and CDR2 SNEGSKA (reference sequence). Losses at the gene ends were 4 bases for V and 8 bases for J; bases not matched to a gene: 6. The CDR3 bases are TGCAGTGCTAAGGACAGGGCGGGCGGCTACACCTTC. Translated: CSAKDRAGGYTF.

This clonotype was recorded many times. This chain connects TRBV14 to TRBJ2-7; D perhaps matches TRBD2 (5 bases). The V end was cut by 1 base, the J end by 3 bases, with 10 bases between. This CDR3 spans 14 amino acids. Germline loops: CDR1 SGHDN, CDR2 FVKESK. The CDR3 DNA is TGTGCCAGCAGCCAAGCGTCTAGCTTCTACGAGCAGTACTTC. Protein product: CASSQASSFYEQYF.

This clonotype was counted ten times or more. The chain employs TRBV27 and TRBJ2-5; 11 bases line up with TRBD1. Germline loops: CDR1 MNHEY, CDR2 SMNVEV (reference sequence). The V and J ends lost 6 bases and 0 bases, in that order; junction bases with no gene match: 15. CDR3 size: 19 residues. The CDR3 loop reads CASSLLPGQGVHYQETQYF. As DNA, the CDR3 is TGTGCCAGCAGCCTACTGCCGGGACAGGGGGTGCATTACCAAGAGACCCAGTACTTC.

This chain links TRBV20-1 with TRBJ2-7; perhaps D is TRBD1 or TRBD2 (6 bases each). V was trimmed by 6 bases and J by 4 bases, leaving 19 bases between them. The CDR3 has 14 residues. Germline values: CDR1 DFQATT, CDR2 SNEGSKA (reference sequence). CDR3 sequence reads: CSAQRGVGIYEQYF. The DNA for the CDR3 is TGCAGTGCCCAGAGGGGGGTCGGGATTTACGAGCAGTACTTC.

There are many counts of this clonotype. This rearrangement joins TRBV28 to TRBJ1-1; 10 nucleotides align to TRBD1. The CDR3 spans 18 residues. The germline V gene has CDR1 MDHEN and CDR2 SYDVKM. V was clipped by 0 bases and J by 0 bases; unmatched bases: 7. CDR3 DNA: TGTGCCAGCAGTTTATGGGGGACAGGGGCGTCCATGAACACTGAAGCTTTCTTT. It encodes CASSLWGTGASMNTEAFF.

Points on this clonotype: This may be a read error, as it is one base from a much larger clone. The chain is built from TRBV2 and TRBJ2-1; tentatively, D is TRBD2 (5 bases). CDR3 length equals 13 residues. From germline, CDR1 is SNHLY and CDR2 FYNNEI. In nucleotides, the CDR3 is TGTGCCAGAGCTCGGGCCGGGAACAATGAGGAGTTCTTC. Protein: CARARAGNNEEFF.

This clonotype has just a few counts. The chain recombines TRBV20-1 with TRBJ2-4; D is uncertain. Germline loops: CDR1 DFQATT, CDR2 SNEGSKA (reference sequence). Trimming removed 2 bases from V and 0 bases from J, with 5 bases in between. CDR3 length: 13 amino acids. CDR3 amino acids: CSARSGAKNIQYF. The CDR3 nucleotides read TGCAGTGCTAGATCGGGAGCCAAAAACATTCAGTACTTC.